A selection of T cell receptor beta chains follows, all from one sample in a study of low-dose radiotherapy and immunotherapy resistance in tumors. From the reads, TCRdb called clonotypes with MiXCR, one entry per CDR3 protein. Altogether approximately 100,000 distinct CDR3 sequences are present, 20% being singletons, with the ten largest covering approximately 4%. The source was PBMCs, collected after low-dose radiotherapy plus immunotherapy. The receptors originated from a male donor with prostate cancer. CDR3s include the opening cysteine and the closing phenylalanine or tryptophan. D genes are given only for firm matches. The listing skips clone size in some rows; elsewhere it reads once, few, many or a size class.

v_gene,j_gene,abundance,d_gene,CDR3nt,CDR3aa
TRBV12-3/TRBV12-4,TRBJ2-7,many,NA,TGTGCCAGCAGTTTGGTAACTGGGTCCTACGAGCAGTACTTC,CASSLVTGSYEQYF
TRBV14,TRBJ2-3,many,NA,TGTGCCAGCAGCCAGGGGTGGTTCGCTGATACGCAGTATTTT,CASSQGWFADTQYF
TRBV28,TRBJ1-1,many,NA,TGTGCCAGCGTATTTGGGTACACTGAAGCTTTCTTT,CASVFGYTEAFF
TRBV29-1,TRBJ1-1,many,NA,TGCAGCGTCCCCGAGGGGGTGTGGGGCACTGAAGCTTTCTTT,CSVPEGVWGTEAFF
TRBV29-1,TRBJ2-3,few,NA,TGCAGCGTTGAAAGACCCTCGGGAGATACGCAGTATTTT,CSVERPSGDTQYF
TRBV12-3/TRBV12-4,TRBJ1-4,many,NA,TGTGCCAGCAGCAAGAATACAGGATCCAAAGTTAATGAAAAACTGTTTTTT,CASSKNTGSKVNEKLFF
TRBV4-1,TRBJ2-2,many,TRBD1,TGTGCCAGCAGCCAACCCGGGACAGCGAACACCGGGGAGCTGTTTTTT,CASSQPGTANTGELFF
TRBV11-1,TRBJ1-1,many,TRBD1,TGTGCCAGCAGCGCAAGGGACAGGGGTGCTGCTGAAGCTTTCTTT,CASSARDRGAAEAFF
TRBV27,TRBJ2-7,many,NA,TGTGCCAGCAAAGGGCCCGACTACGAGCAGTACTTC,CASKGPDYEQYF
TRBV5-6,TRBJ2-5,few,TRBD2,TGTGCCAGCAGCTTGGGCCTAGCGGGCTTCGAGACCCAGTACTTC,CASSLGLAGFETQYF
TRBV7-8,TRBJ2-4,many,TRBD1,TGTGCCAGCAGTGACAGGGGGGCCAAAAACATTCAGTACTTC,CASSDRGAKNIQYF
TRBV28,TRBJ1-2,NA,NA,TGTGCCAGCAGTTTACTAGGGAAGAACCTCGGAGATGGCTACACCTTC,CASSLLGKNLGDGYTF
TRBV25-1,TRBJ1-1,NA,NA,TGTGCCAGCACAGGGAACACTGAAGCTTTCTTT,CASTGNTEAFF
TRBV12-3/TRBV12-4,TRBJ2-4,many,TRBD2,TGTGCCAGCAGTTCGCCCACTCTAGCGGGGGTCGCCAAAAACATTCAGTACTTC,CASSSPTLAGVAKNIQYF
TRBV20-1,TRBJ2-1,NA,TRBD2,TGCAGTGCCATAACCCCCGTAGCGGGGGAGAACAATGAGCAGTTCTTC,CSAITPVAGENNEQFF
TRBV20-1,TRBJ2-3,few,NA,TGCAGTGTCTATGGACTAACGGGGGCCACAGATACGCAGTATTTT,CSVYGLTGATDTQYF
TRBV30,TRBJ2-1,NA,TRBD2,TGTGCCTGGAGCAAAACCATAGCGGGGGGTGAGCAGTTCTTC,CAWSKTIAGGEQFF
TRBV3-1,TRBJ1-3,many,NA,TGTGCCAGCAGCCTCGACTTTAGCTCTGGAAACACCATATATTTT,CASSLDFSSGNTIYF
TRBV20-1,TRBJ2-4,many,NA,TGCAGTGCTAGATCCCAGCCCTATTCGGTAGCCAAAAACATTCAGTACTTC,CSARSQPYSVAKNIQYF
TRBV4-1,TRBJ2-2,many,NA,TGCGCCAGCAGCCCTCCAAGCGGTAGCGGGGAGCTGTTTTTT,CASSPPSGSGELFF
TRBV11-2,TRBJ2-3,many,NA,TGTGCCAGCAGCTCCGTCCCGGACAGTGGAGATACGCAGTATTTT,CASSSVPDSGDTQYF
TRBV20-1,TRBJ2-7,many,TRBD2,TGCAGTGCTAGAGGGGGAGGGCGGGACCAATACGAGCAGTACTTC,CSARGGGRDQYEQYF
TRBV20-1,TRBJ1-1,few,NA,TGCAGTGCATTACGGACGTACACTGAAGCTTTCTTT,CSALRTYTEAFF
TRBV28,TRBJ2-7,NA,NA,TGTGCCAGCAGGCTAGTTAGGGGTTCCTACGAGCAGTACTTC,CASRLVRGSYEQYF
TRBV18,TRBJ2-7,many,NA,TGTGCCAGCTCTCTTCAGGGGGAGCAGTACTTC,CASSLQGEQYF
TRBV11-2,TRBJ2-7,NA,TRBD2,TGTGCCAGCAGCTCAAGGCTAGCGGGAGGTGCCTACGAGCAGTACTTC,CASSSRLAGGAYEQYF
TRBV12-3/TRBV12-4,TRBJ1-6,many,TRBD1,TGTGCCAGCAGCCTACAGGGGGCTGGTTCACCCCTCCACTTT,CASSLQGAGSPLHF
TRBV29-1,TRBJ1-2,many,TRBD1,TGCAGCGTTGAAACAGGGGCTGCCTATGGCTACACCTTC,CSVETGAAYGYTF
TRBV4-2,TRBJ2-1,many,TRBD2,TGTGCCAGCAGCCAATCGAGCGGGGGGATCAATGAGCAGTTCTTC,CASSQSSGGINEQFF
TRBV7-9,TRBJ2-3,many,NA,TGTGCCAGCAGCCTAGACCTCGGCGGACCACGGCCAGATACGCAGTATTTT,CASSLDLGGPRPDTQYF
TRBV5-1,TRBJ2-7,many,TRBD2,TGCGCCAGCAGTCGGGTCCTAGCGGGGGGAAAGGACGGCGAGCAGTACTTC,CASSRVLAGGKDGEQYF
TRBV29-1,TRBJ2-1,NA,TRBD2,TGCAGCGCACAGACGGGACTAGCGGGGGATGAGCAGTTCTTC,CSAQTGLAGDEQFF
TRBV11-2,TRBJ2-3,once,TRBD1,TGTGCCAGCAGCACAGAAGGGACAGGGCGGGGAGATACGCAGTATTTT,CASSTEGTGRGDTQYF
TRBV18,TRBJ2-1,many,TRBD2,TGTGCCAGCTCACCACCGGTAGCGGGGGGGCCGAATGAGCAGTTCTTC,CASSPPVAGGPNEQFF
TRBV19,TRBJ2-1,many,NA,TGTGCCAGTAGTAATTTTTTTTGGGGCGGCAACCACAATGAGCAGTTCTTC,CASSNFFWGGNHNEQFF
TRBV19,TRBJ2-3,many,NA,TGTGCCAGTAGTGCGTATACAGGGTTTAGCACAGATACGCAGTATTTT,CASSAYTGFSTDTQYF
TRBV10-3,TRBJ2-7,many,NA,TGTGCCACCGAAACTAGCAGCCAGCAGTACTTC,CATETSSQQYF
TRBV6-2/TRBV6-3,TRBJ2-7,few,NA,TGTGCCAGCAGTTACGACCCCTCTCCGGGGGGCCGGTACGAGCAGTACTTC,CASSYDPSPGGRYEQYF
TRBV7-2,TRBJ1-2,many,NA,TGTGCCAGCAGCCCGCGGACGGCTTCGGGCTATGGCTACACCTTC,CASSPRTASGYGYTF
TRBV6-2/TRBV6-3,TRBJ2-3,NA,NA,TGTGCCAGCAGGGCCGGGGGGCGCGCAGATACGCAGTATTTT,CASRAGGRADTQYF
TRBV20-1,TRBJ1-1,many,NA,TGCAGTGCTAGAGTCAGAGATAGCGATAGGGCTTTCTTT,CSARVRDSDRAFF
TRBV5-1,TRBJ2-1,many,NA,TGCGCCAGCAGCTCCAAAATGACCACCTCCTACAATGAGCAGTTCTTC,CASSSKMTTSYNEQFF
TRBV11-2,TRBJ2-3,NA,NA,TGTGCCAGCAGCTTTGTCAGGGCTAGCACAGATACGCAGTATTTT,CASSFVRASTDTQYF
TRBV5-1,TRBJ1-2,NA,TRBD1,TGCGCCAGCAGCTTGGGGACAGGGGGCGAAGGCTACACCTTC,CASSLGTGGEGYTF